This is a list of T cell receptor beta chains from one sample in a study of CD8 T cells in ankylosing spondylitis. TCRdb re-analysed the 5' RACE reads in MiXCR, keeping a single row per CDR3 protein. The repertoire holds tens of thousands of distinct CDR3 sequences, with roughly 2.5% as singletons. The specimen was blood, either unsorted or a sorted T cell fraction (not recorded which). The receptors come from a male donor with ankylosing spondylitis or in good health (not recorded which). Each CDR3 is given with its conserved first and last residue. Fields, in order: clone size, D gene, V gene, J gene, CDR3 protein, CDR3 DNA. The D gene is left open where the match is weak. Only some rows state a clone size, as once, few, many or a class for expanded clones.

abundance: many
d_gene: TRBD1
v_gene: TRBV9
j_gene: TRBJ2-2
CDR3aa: CASSVGEGAFAGTGELFF
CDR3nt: TGTGCCAGCAGCGTAGGAGAGGGGGCGTTCGCGGGCACCGGGGAGCTGTTTTTT

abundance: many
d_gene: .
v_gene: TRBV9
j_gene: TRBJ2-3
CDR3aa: CASSVDTITDTQYF
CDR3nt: TGTGCCAGCAGCGTAGACACTATCACAGATACGCAGTATTTT

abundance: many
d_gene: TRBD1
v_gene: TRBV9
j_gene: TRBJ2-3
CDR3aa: CASSVQTGGTTDTQYF
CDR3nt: TGTGCCAGCAGCGTTCAGACAGGGGGCACCACAGATACGCAGTATTTT

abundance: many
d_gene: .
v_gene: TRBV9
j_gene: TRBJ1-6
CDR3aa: CASSPTTNSPLHF
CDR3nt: TGTGCCAGCAGCCCGACTACGAATTCACCCCTCCACTTT

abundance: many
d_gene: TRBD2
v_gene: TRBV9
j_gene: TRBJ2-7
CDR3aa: CASSDAGTSGRNSYEQYF
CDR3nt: TGTGCCAGCAGCGACGCCGGGACTAGCGGGAGGAACTCCTACGAGCAGTACTTC

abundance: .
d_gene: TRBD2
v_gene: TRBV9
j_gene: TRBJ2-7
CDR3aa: CASSAPAGGLEQYF
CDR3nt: TGTGCCAGCAGCGCCCCAGCGGGAGGGCTGGAGCAGTACTTC

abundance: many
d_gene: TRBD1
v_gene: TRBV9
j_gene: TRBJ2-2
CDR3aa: CASSETGGLNTGELFF
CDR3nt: TGTGCCAGCAGCGAGACAGGGGGGCTGAACACCGGGGAGCTGTTTTTT

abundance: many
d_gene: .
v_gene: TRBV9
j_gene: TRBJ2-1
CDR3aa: CASQRVYNEQFF
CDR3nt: TGTGCCAGCCAGCGGGTGTACAATGAGCAGTTCTTC

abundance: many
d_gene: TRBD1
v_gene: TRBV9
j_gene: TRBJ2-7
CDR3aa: CASSHGTGDYEQYF
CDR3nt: TGTGCCAGCAGCCACGGGACAGGGGACTACGAGCAGTACTTC

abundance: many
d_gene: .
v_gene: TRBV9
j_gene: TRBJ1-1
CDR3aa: CASSLGQGNTEAFF
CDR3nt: TGTGCCAGCAGCTTGGGGCAGGGGAACACTGAAGCTTTCTTT

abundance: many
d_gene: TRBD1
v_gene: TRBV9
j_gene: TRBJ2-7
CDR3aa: CASSKRQGIYEQYF
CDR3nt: TGTGCCAGCAGCAAACGACAGGGTATCTACGAGCAGTACTTC

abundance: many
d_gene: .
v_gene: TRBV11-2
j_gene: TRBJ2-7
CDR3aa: CAYGDEQYF
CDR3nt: TGTGCCTATGGAGACGAGCAGTACTTC

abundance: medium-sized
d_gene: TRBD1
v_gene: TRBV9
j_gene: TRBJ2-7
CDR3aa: CASSVAAGTGFYEQYF
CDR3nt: TGTGCCAGCAGCGTCGCGGCGGGGACAGGGTTCTACGAGCAGTACTTC

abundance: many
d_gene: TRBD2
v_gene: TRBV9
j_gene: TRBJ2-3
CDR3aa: CASSALPAGASDTQYF
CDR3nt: TGTGCCAGCAGCGCTCTGCCGGCGGGAGCCTCAGATACGCAGTATTTT

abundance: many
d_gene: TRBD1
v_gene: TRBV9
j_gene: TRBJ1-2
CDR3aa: CASSVAGQAATLNYGYTF
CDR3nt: TGTGCCAGCAGCGTAGCTGGACAGGCCGCCACCCTTAACTATGGCTACACCTTC

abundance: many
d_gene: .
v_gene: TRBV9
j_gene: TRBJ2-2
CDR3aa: CASSANNPDFGTGELFF
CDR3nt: TGTGCCAGCAGCGCTAACAACCCAGACTTTGGCACCGGGGAGCTGTTTTTT

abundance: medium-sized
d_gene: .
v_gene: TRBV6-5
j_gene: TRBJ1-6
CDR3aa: CAPGRERDSPLHF
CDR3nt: TGTGCCCCGGGGCGCGAGAGGGATTCACCCCTCCACTTT

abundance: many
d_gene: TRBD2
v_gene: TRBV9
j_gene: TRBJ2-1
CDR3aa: CASSVASGRLMDEQFF
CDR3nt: TGTGCCAGCAGCGTAGCTAGCGGACGCCTGATGGATGAGCAGTTCTTC

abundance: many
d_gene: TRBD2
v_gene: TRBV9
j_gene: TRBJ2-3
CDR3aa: CASSVDPSGIDTQYF
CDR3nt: TGTGCCAGCAGCGTAGATCCTAGCGGGATAGATACGCAGTATTTT

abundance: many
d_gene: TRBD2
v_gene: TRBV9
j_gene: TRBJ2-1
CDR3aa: CASSVAPGTSGNNEQFF
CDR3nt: TGTGCCAGCAGCGTAGCTCCTGGGACTAGCGGGAACAATGAGCAGTTCTTC

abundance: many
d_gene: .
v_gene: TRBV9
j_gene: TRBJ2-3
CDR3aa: CASSRTTDTQYF
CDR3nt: TGTGCCAGCAGCCGTACAACCGATACGCAGTATTTT

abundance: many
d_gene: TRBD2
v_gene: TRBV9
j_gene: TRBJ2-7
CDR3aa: CASSAGTIYEQYF
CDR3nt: TGTGCCAGCAGCGCCGGGACTATCTACGAGCAGTACTTC

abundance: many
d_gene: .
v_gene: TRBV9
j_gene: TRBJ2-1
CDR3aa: CASSVSSTASSGSEQFF
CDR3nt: TGTGCCAGCAGCGTTTCGTCGACCGCTAGCTCAGGGTCTGAGCAGTTCTTC

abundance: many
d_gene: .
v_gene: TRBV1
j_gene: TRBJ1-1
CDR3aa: CTSSQDGQNTEAFF
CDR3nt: TGCACCAGCAGCCAAGACGGCCAGAACACTGAAGCTTTCTTT

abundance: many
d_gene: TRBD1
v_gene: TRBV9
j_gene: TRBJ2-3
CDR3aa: CASSPDGTGYTDTQYF
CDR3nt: TGTGCCAGCAGCCCAGACGGGACAGGGTACACAGATACGCAGTATTTT

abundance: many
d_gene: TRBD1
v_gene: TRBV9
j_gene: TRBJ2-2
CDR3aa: CASSQRTGGGAGELFF
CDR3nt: TGTGCCAGCAGCCAGAGGACAGGGGGTGGCGCCGGGGAGCTGTTTTTT